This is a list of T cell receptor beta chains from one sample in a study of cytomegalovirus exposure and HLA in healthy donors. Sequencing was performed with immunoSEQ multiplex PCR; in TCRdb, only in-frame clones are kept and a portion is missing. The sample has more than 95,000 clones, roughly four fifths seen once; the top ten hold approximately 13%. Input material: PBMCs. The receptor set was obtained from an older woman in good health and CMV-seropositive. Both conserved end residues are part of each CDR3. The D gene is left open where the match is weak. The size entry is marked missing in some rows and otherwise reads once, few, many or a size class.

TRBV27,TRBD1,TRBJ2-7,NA,TGTGCCAGCAGCTCACCCGGGACAGGCTTTACCCTCTACGAGCAGTACTTC,CASSSPGTGFTLYEQYF
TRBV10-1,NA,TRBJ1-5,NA,TGCGCCAGCAGGGGGGGGAGCAATCAGCCCCAGCATTTT,CASRGGSNQPQHF
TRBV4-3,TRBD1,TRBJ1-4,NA,TGCGCCAGCAGCCAGGAACTCTTACAGGGGGCCTCTGAAAAACTGTTTTTT,CASSQELLQGASEKLFF
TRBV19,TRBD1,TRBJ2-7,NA,TGTGCCAGTAGTATTCGACAGGGGGCGGACGAGCAGTACTTC,CASSIRQGADEQYF
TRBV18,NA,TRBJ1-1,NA,TGTGCCAGCTCACCCCAAGCGCCGGGGTCTGAAGCTTTCTTT,CASSPQAPGSEAFF
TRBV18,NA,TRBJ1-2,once,TGTGCCAGCTCACCGGGCGCAGGTTATGGCTACACCTTC,CASSPGAGYGYTF
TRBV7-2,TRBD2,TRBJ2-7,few,TGTGCCAGCAGCTCCTCCGGGACTAGCGGGTACGAGCAGTACTTC,CASSSSGTSGYEQYF
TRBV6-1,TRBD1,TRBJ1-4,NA,TGTGCCAGCAGTGAAAGACAGGGATCAACTAATGAAAAACTGTTTTTT,CASSERQGSTNEKLFF
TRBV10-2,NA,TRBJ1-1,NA,TGCGCCAGCAACCCCAAGAGGGTTTCGGGGATGAACACTGAAGCTTTCTTT,CASNPKRVSGMNTEAFF
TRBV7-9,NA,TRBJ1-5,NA,TGTGCCAGCAGCGACCTCGGGCAGCCCCAGCATTTT,CASSDLGQPQHF
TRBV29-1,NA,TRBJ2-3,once,TGCAGCGTTGGTGGGCCTAGCACAGATACGCAGTATTTT,CSVGGPSTDTQYF
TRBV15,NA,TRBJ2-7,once,TGTGCCACCAGCAGAGATCAGGACAGCCACTCCTACGAGCAGTACTTC,CATSRDQDSHSYEQYF
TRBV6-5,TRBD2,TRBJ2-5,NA,TGTGCCACCTCGACTAGCGGGGTGAAAGAGACCCAGTACTTC,CATSTSGVKETQYF
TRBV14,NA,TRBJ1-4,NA,TGTGCCAGCAGCCAAGATTGGCATTCAACTAATGAAAAACTGTTTTTT,CASSQDWHSTNEKLFF
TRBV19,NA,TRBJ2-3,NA,TGTGCCAGTACCCTCAGGAAGGACGGGGGGCCAGATACGCAGTATTTT,CASTLRKDGGPDTQYF
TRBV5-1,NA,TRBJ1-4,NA,TGCGCCAGCAAACAGGGATGGAATGAAAAACTGTTTTTT,CASKQGWNEKLFF
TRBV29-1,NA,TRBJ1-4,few,TGCAGCGTTGAAGGGGCTATGGGTGGACTGTTTTTT,CSVEGAMGGLFF
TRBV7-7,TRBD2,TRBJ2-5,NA,TGTGCCAGCAGTCTCGCTAAGACTAGCGGGAGGGCCAAAGAGACCCAGTACTTC,CASSLAKTSGRAKETQYF
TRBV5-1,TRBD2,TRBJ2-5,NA,TGCGCCAGCAGCTTTGGTCGCGGGGGGTCAGAGACCCAGTACTTC,CASSFGRGGSETQYF
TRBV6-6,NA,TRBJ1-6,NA,TGTGCCAGCACTTGGACAGACTCAAGGAGAAATTCACCCCTCCACTTT,CASTWTDSRRNSPLHF
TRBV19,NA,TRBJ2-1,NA,TGTGCCAGTAGTCCTTCCCGGAATGAGCAGTTCTTC,CASSPSRNEQFF
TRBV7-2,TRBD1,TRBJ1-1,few,TGTGCCAGCAAGCGCGACCGGACAGGGCTCACTGAAGCTTTCTTT,CASKRDRTGLTEAFF
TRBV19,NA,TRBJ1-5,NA,TGTGCCAGTAGCCCACAGGGCGCCAGCCGTCAGCCCCAGCATTTT,CASSPQGASRQPQHF
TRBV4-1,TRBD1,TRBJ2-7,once,TGCGCCAGCAGCCCGAGTGAGGACAGGGTGGCCTACGAGCAGTACTTC,CASSPSEDRVAYEQYF
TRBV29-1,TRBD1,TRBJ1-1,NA,TGCAGCGTAAGCCGGGACAGGGGTACTGAAGCTTTCTTT,CSVSRDRGTEAFF
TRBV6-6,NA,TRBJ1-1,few,TGTGCCAGCAGTTACTCGTTCTTAGACACTGAAGCTTTCTTT,CASSYSFLDTEAFF
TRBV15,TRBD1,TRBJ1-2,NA,TGTGCCACCAGCAGAGACGGAACAGGGGTGTATGGCTACACCTTC,CATSRDGTGVYGYTF
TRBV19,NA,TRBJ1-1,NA,TGTGCCAGTACGGGACAAATGAACACTGAAGCTTTCTTT,CASTGQMNTEAFF
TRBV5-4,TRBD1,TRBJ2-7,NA,TGTGCCAGCAGCTTGGGACAGGGGGCCTACGAGCAGTACTTC,CASSLGQGAYEQYF